This T cell receptor beta chain was identified in a study of graft-versus-host responses after intestinal transplantation. The wider study: Multivisceral, liver-intestinal, or isolated intestinal grafts went to recipients. All recipients got anti-thymocyte globulin induction, then tacrolimus and steroids for roughly three years.

TCRdb keeps only in-frame clones here, not all; method: immunoSEQ multiplex PCR. The repertoire holds 95,000 or so clones, approximately 90% seen once, with roughly 16% in the top ten. Notes on the study in general: Early after transplant, HvG declines were associated with peak levels of circulating GvH clones.

V lost 4 bases, J lost 9 bases, and 6 bases stayed unmatched. Germline lookup yields CDR1 LNHNV and CDR2 YYDKDF (reference sequence). CDR3 length: 15 amino acids. In regard to this clone: Its antigen is as yet unknown.

The chain recombines TRBV15 with TRBJ2-1, with 13 bases fitting TRBD2. Specimen: PBMCs, collected 450 to 480 days after intestinal transplant. The TCR comes from a human patient who received an intestinal transplant, so some T cells may come from the graft donor. The CDR3 nucleotides are TGTGCCACCAGCACAACTAGCGGGGGGGCCGGTGAGCAGTTCTTC. Amino acids: CATSTTSGGAGEQFF.